This TCR beta chain was sequenced during a study of T-cell memory formation after mild COVID-19. CDR3 length: 11 residues. CDR1 MDHEN and CDR2 SYDVKM come from the germline V gene. V was shortened by 3 bases and J by 8 bases, with 5 bases between the two germline ends. Study-wide points: Researchers could not confirm that second-wave clones peaking on day 37 targeted SARS-CoV-2. The appearance of some responding clones in pre-infection memory suggested that cross-reactive memory joined.

The table lists this clonotype with many counts. What it binds is not known. TCRdb re-called the 5' RACE reads with MiXCR, one entry per CDR3 protein. The sample carries 350,000 or so distinct CDR3 sequences, under 15% recorded once. What was sequenced was PBMCs or a T cell subset sorted from them (not recorded which). V usage is TRBV28 and J usage is TRBJ2-1; no firm D call. The source is a young man who had mild COVID-19 (a few samples of this study predate the infection). Cell type and time point are not known. Written as DNA, the CDR3 is TGTGCCAGCAGTTTCGCGTATGAGCAGTTCTTC. Translating it yields CASSFAYEQFF.